The entry that follows covers one TCR beta chain sequence. Its cognate antigen is unknown. The CDR3 has 16 amino acids. CDR1 SGHDT and CDR2 YYEEEE come from the germline V gene. Trimming pared 1 base from V and 0 bases from J, leaving 11 bases between. The record originates from a study of cytomegalovirus exposure and HLA in healthy donors. General study results and limits: The tendency of first-cohort TCR clusters to co-occur in the 100 to 150 validation repertoires was identified by a subsequent analysis. The study recorded 160 or so TCR beta chains that were cytomegalovirus-associated.

Profiling relied on immunoSEQ multiplex PCR, and the TCRdb table lists in-frame clones only, not all of them. The sample lists approximately 270,000 clones, 90% occurring once. V is TRBV5-6 and J is TRBJ1-3; D uncertain. This clonotype was obtained from a woman under 30 in good health and CMV-seronegative. Sequenced input: PBMCs. For the CDR3, the DNA is TGTGCCAGCAGCTTGAACGGTCGTCTCTCTGGAAACACCATATATTTT. Its protein is CASSLNGRLSGNTIYF.